This T cell receptor beta chain derives from a study of OX40 agonist ivuxolimab in advanced cancers. Study information: Each dose-escalation patient presented with hepatocellular carcinoma, melanoma, renal cell or head and neck cancer. Partial responses occurred in three patients (one hepatocellular carcinoma, two cutaneous melanoma). The study's findings and limits: Circulating CD4+ and CD8+ T cells showed clonal expansion by week 6 at 0.1 to 3.0 mg/kg. Partial responders dosed at 0.1-3.0 mg/kg displayed clonal expansion ranking among the lowest.

A note on this clone: The antigen is undetermined.

The germline V gene encodes CDR1 SGHKS and CDR2 YYEKEE (reference sequence). After removal of 5 bases from V and 0 bases from J, the junction contained 6 bases not matched to a gene. This CDR3 spans 16 amino acids. Repertoires were generated with immunoSEQ multiplex PCR, while TCRdb's copy carries only in-frame clones and drops some. This repertoire shows 50,000 or so clones, approximately 83% found once; its top ten account for 12%. The sequence was obtained from an adult with an advanced solid tumor such as melanoma, head and neck, liver or kidney cancer. Specimen: CD4+ or CD8+ T cells sorted from blood, collected in a trial of the OX40 agonist ivuxolimab. The J gene is TRBJ1-4, the V gene TRBV5-5, with 8 bases aligning to TRBD1. The CDR3 region is CASRETGGSTNEKLFF. CDR3 coding DNA: TGTGCCAGCAGAGAAACAGGGGGATCAACTAATGAAAAACTGTTTTTT.